What follows are 12 T cell receptor beta chains derived from one specimen sequenced in a study of blood T cell repertoires in COVID-19. Some clones are missing from TCRdb's copy, which holds only in-frame ones; the method was immunoSEQ multiplex PCR. The table lists 150,000 or so clones, roughly 89% of them singletons. The sequencing sample was made of PBMCs or T cells enriched from blood (not recorded which). All receptors derive from a woman between 45 and 65 years old who had been exposed to COVID-19.

This chain joins TRBV19 and TRBJ1-5; D is uncertain. Per the germline V gene, CDR1 is LNHDA and CDR2 is SQIVND (reference sequence). The CDR3 totals 11 residues. V lost 1 base and J 12 bases, leaving 7 bases between the germline ends. This chain's CDR3 is CASSIGPRQHF. CDR3 nucleotide sequence: TGTGCCAGTAGTATAGGGCCCCGCCAGCATTTT.

The J gene is TRBJ1-1, the V gene TRBV9; perhaps TRBD1 as D (5 bases). Germline-derived CDR1 and CDR2 are SGDLS and YYNGEE. The CDR3 loop spans 16 amino acids. The V end lost 0 bases, the J end lost 3 bases, and 15 bases lay between the germline ends. Written as DNA, the CDR3 is TGTGCCAGCAGCGTAGGGCTGCAGGGTTCGGACACTGAAGCTTTCTTT. This codes for CASSVGLQGSDTEAFF.

The chain joins TRBV29-1 to TRBJ2-5, with D possibly TRBD2 on 6 matching bases. V lost 4 bases to trimming and J lost 4 bases, with 10 bases between them. This CDR3 spans 12 amino acids. In germline, CDR1 is SQVTM, CDR2 ANQGSEA. The CDR3 sequence is CSVGAGGETQYF. CDR3 DNA: TGCAGCGTTGGGGCCGGGGGAGAGACCCAGTACTTC.

J is TRBJ1-1 and V is TRBV27; D gene unclear. CDR3 size: 14 residues. Per germline, CDR1 MNHEY and CDR2 SMNVEV (reference sequence). V dropped 6 bases and J dropped 1 base, with 12 bases sitting between them. CDR3 protein: CASSRLGGNTEAFF. The CDR3 nucleotides read TGTGCCAGCAGCCGACTCGGAGGGAACACTGAAGCTTTCTTT.

This rearrangement joins TRBV27 to TRBJ1-6; 8 bases map to TRBD1. Germline assignment: CDR1 MNHEY and CDR2 SMNVEV (reference sequence). CDR3 length: 14 residues. V was pared by 4 bases and J by 5 bases, with 1 base of the junction left unmatched. As DNA, the CDR3 is TGTGCCAGCAGTTACAGGGGGAATAATTCACCCCTCCACTTT. It codes for CASSYRGNNSPLHF.

This CDR3 is CASSGEDSGGLPSSYNEQFF. The DNA for the CDR3 is TGTGCCAGCAGTGGGGAGGATAGCGGGGGTCTACCTAGCTCCTACAATGAGCAGTTCTTC. The J gene is TRBJ2-1, the V gene TRBV2; 9 bases match TRBD2. J gave up 0 bases and V 4 bases, and 16 bases lay outside the gene matches. Per the germline V gene, CDR1 is SNHLY and CDR2 is FYNNEI. CDR3 size: 20 residues.

This clone has more than one count but fewer than ten. This sample also contains other DNA sequences that code for the same CDR3. The V and J genes are TRBV6-5 and TRBJ2-5; D perhaps matches TRBD2 (6 bases). V shed 6 bases and J shed 5 bases, with 7 bases lying between them. Germline V CDR1 and CDR2: MNHEY, SVGAGI. The length of the CDR3 is 11 residues. This CDR3 reads CASRSGETQYF. The CDR3, as DNA: TGTGCCAGCAGAAGCGGGGAGACCCAGTACTTC.

This sequence joins TRBV5-6 and TRBJ1-2; no clear D. V lost 1 base and J 0 bases, leaving 10 bases between the germline ends. CDR1 SGHDT and CDR2 YYEEEE come from the germline V gene. CDR3 length: 15 residues. The CDR3 region has the DNA TGTGCCAGCAGCTTGTGGCAGATTTCTAACTATGGCTACACCTTC. This gives the protein CASSLWQISNYGYTF.

V usage is TRBV21-1 and J usage is TRBJ1-5; the table assigns TRBD1, which was not confirmed against the DNA. TRBV21-1 is deemed a pseudogene. The CDR3 is 19 residues long. The CDR3 bases are TGTGCCAGCAGCAACATACGCAGGATCCCGCGCCTATACAATCAGCCCCAGCATTTT. It codes for CASSNIRRIPRLYNQPQHF.

The chain has TRBV4-2 and TRBJ2-3, with 16 bases lining up with TRBD2. J gave up 7 bases and V 0 bases, and 4 bases lay outside the gene matches. Germline values: CDR1 LGHNA, CDR2 YNFKEQ. This CDR3 has 17 residues. CDR3 region: CASSQEGLAGGLYTQYF. CDR3 bases: TGTGCCAGCAGCCAAGAGGGACTAGCGGGGGGGCTGTATACGCAGTATTTT.

The genes are TRBV4-3 and TRBJ1-5; D possibly corresponds to TRBD1 (5 bases). The V end was cut by 0 bases, the J end by 11 bases, with 17 bases between. This CDR3 is 15 amino acids long. Germline loops: CDR1 LGHNA, CDR2 YSLEER. The CDR3 reads CASSQDLGVQRTQHF. The CDR3 nucleotides are TGCGCCAGCAGCCAAGATCTAGGGGTACAACGGACCCAGCATTTT.

The chain has TRBV29-1 and TRBJ2-1, with TRBD1 matching 7 bases. Germline-derived CDR1 and CDR2 are SQVTM and ANQGSEA. The CDR3 extends over 14 amino acids. J lost 7 bases, V lost 6 bases, and 12 bases had no gene match. CDR3 sequence: CSVTGQGGLNEQFF. DNA for the CDR3: TGCAGCGTCACAGGTCAAGGGGGCCTGAATGAGCAGTTCTTC.